These 17 T cell receptor beta chains share one sample of origin, sequenced in a study of tumor-infiltrating lymphocytes in primary liver carcinoma. Total RNA amounting to roughly 0.5 ug was the source from which TCR beta cDNA was made with a constant-region primer. A slightly modified ARM-PCR protocol with three nested multiplex PCR rounds produced these TCR beta libraries. The first two PCR rounds used TRBV1-TRBV30 forward primers with a C-beta reverse primer, 9 to 10 cycles each. TCRdb processed the multiplex PCR reads anew with MiXCR; each CDR3 protein has one entry. This table has hundreds of thousands of distinct CDR3 sequences, more than 55% appearing once. Blood RNA was derived from unsorted whole blood, and germline DNA was extracted too. Material for sequencing was peripheral blood. The receptors here all came from a woman in her twenties or thirties with primary liver carcinoma and hepatitis B virus infection.

Comment on this clonotype: A read error may account for a junction end that differs from germline. The chain uses TRBV11-2 and TRBJ2-3, with a weak D call TRBD2 (5 bases). The CDR3 totals 16 residues. CDR1 and CDR2 from the germline V gene are SGHAT and FQNNGV. DNA for the CDR3: TGTGTCAGCAGTCCCCGGCTAGCAAGTGGCACAGATACGCAGTATTTT. Translated, it gives CVSSPRLASGTDTQYF.

In this sample, this clonotype turned up many times. The chain recombines TRBV11-1 with TRBJ2-5; D might be TRBD1 (5 bases). The CDR3 is made up of 14 amino acids. The V end lost 5 bases, the J end lost 5 bases, and 15 bases lay between the germline ends. The germline gives CDR1 SGHAT, CDR2 FQDESV (reference sequence). CDR3 protein: CASSRRPRGETQYF. The CDR3 bases are TGTGCCAGCAGCCGCCGCCCAAGGGGCGAGACCCAGTACTTC. The variable domain in full, with the rest retrieved from reference TRBV11-1 and TRBJ2-5, is EAEVAQSPRYKITEKSQAVAFWCDPISGHATLYWYRQILGQGPELLVQFQDESVVDDSQLPKDRFSAERLKGVDSTLKIQPAELGDSAMYLCASSRRPRGETQYFGPGTRLLVL.

A note on this clonotype: A much larger clone is a single base away; this may be a read error. The CDR3 reads CSVEHVDTVELFF. For the CDR3, the DNA is TGCAGCGTTGAACACGTGGACACCGTGGAGCTGTTTTTT. The gene calls are TRBV29-1 and TRBJ2-2; D is perhaps TRBD1 (5 bases). The CDR3 loop spans 13 amino acids. Germline lookup yields CDR1 SQVTM and CDR2 ANQGSEA.

The CDR3 coding sequence is TGTGCCAGCACCCGGCGCAACCACTATGGCTACACCTTC. Translation gives CASTRRNHYGYTF. This rearrangement joins TRBV5-6 to TRBJ1-2; D is undetermined. Trimming took off 6 bases at V and 3 bases at J, with 12 bases between the two ends. The CDR3 spans 13 residues. Germline lookup yields CDR1 SGHDT and CDR2 YYEEEE.

The J gene is TRBJ2-1, the V gene TRBV11-2, with TRBD2 matching 12 bases. Unmatched junction bases numbered 7, after V lost 11 bases and J lost 8 bases. The CDR3 totals 13 residues. Germline values: CDR1 SGHAT, CDR2 FQNNGV. CDR3 sequence reads: CAGTGTSGYEQFF. CDR3 DNA sequence: TGTGCCGGTACTGGGACTAGCGGGTATGAGCAGTTCTTC.

For this clonotype: One end of the junction varies from germline; a read error may be responsible. The chain is built from TRBV11-2 and TRBJ2-2; D perhaps matches TRBD2 (5 bases). Germline assignment: CDR1 SGHAT and CDR2 FQNNGV. The CDR3 runs to 15 residues. The CDR3 DNA reads TGTGCCGGCAGCTTTGGGCTAACGAACACCGGGGAGCTGTCTTTT. Amino acid sequence: CAGSFGLTNTGELSF.

This chain's CDR3 is CASSLRTSPWFF. The CDR3 DNA is TGTGCCAGCAGTCTCCGGACTAGTCCATGGTTCTTC. This sequence joins TRBV28 and TRBJ2-1; 7 positions match TRBD2. Germline V lookup: CDR1 MDHEN, CDR2 SYDVKM. This CDR3 spans 12 amino acids. V was clipped by 5 bases and J by 15 bases; unmatched bases: 10.

In regard to this clonotype: A clone one base away is much larger, so this may be a read error. The chain combines TRBV12-3 or TRBV12-4 with TRBJ2-7; D possibly corresponds to TRBD2 (7 bases). The CDR3 consists of 13 residues. The CDR3 here is CANSLQGGYEQYF. CDR3 DNA: TGTGCCAACAGTTTACAGGGAGGGTACGAGCAGTACTTC.

To note about this clonotype: This may arise from a read error, as a much more abundant clone is one base away. The gene calls are TRBV6-5 and TRBJ2-7; D gene ambiguous. Germline CDR1 MNHEY, CDR2 SVGAGI. CDR3 size: 12 residues. The CDR3 sequence: CTSSPRAYEQYF. The CDR3, as DNA: TGTACCAGCAGCCCTAGAGCCTACGAGCAGTACTTC.

On this clonotype: A clone one base away is much larger, so this may be a read error. The chain recombines TRBV29-1 with TRBJ1-2, with TRBD1 matching 8 bases. The CDR3 has 13 amino acids. Per the germline V gene, CDR1 is SQVTM and CDR2 is ANQGSEA. The CDR3 loop is CSAGTGRNYGYAF. CDR3 DNA: TGCAGCGCCGGGACAGGACGTAACTATGGCTACGCCTTC.

The chain links TRBV7-8 to TRBJ2-3; D gene uncertain. V was cut by 4 bases and J by 6 bases, with 20 bases left in between. Germline CDR1 and CDR2: SGHVS and FQNEAQ. This CDR3 comprises 16 residues. CDR3 sequence: CASSSSLGRREDTQYF. The DNA for the CDR3 is TGTGCCAGCAGCTCCAGCCTTGGCCGCCGAGAGGATACGCAGTATTTT.

This clonotype was counted between two and nine times. The rearrangement joins TRBV2 to TRBJ2-4, with a tentative D call TRBD1 (5 bases). Germline V lookup: CDR1 SNHLY, CDR2 FYNNEI. There are 15 residues in the CDR3. V was shortened by 4 bases and J by 8 bases, with 18 bases between the two germline ends. The CDR3, as DNA: TGTGCCAGCAGTGTGAGTTCAGGGCATGGGGACATTCAGTACTTC. Its translation is CASSVSSGHGDIQYF.

This chain uses TRBV12-3 or TRBV12-4 with TRBJ1-2; a weak D match, TRBD1 (5 bases). CDR3 length equals 13 residues. Trimming removed 9 bases from V and 8 bases from J, with 19 bases in between. The CDR3 protein is CASRLTGKGGYTF. The CDR3 DNA reads as TGTGCCAGTCGCCTTACAGGAAAAGGCGGCTACACCTTC.

The gene calls are TRBV6-5 and TRBJ1-5; D gene unclear. This CDR3 has 15 residues. The germline gives CDR1 MNHEY, CDR2 SVGAGI. V dropped 3 bases and J dropped 1 base, with 10 bases sitting between them. The CDR3 protein is CASSYNGRSNQPQHF. CDR3 DNA sequence: TGTGCCAGCAGTTATAATGGTAGAAGCAATCAGCCCCAGCATTTT.

This clonotype has just one count. One end of the junction does not line up with germline, which may come from a read error. J is TRBJ2-3 and V is TRBV4-3; the D is unclear. From germline, CDR1 is LGHNA and CDR2 YSLEER. CDR3 length: 13 amino acids. The CDR3 protein is CASSQERIDTQYF. DNA of the CDR3: TGTGCCAGCAGCCAAGAACGCATAGATACGCAGTATTTT.

In the case of this clonotype: A much larger clone lies one base from this, so it may be a read error. V is TRBV4-1 and J is TRBJ2-1, with 7 bases matching TRBD2. Germline V gene sequence: CDR1 MGHRA, CDR2 YSYEKL. The CDR3 runs to 15 residues. V lost 8 bases to trimming and J lost 9 bases; unmatched junction nucleotides: 16. The CDR3 nucleotides read TGCGCCAGCGGCCTGGGGACTATTCCTTCCGGTGAGCAGTTCTTC. As protein: CASGLGTIPSGEQFF.

In the case of this clonotype: One base away lies a much larger clone, so this may be a sequencing read error. The chain couples TRBV6-2 or TRBV6-3 to TRBJ1-1, with D possibly being TRBD1 (5 bases). The CDR3 loop spans 14 amino acids. The germline V gene encodes CDR1 MNHEY and CDR2 SVGEGT. The CDR3 DNA is TGTGTCAGCAGTTACGGGACTTACAACTTGAGAGCTTTCTTT. Its translation is CVSSYGTYNLRAFF.